Described below is a single TCR beta chain sequence and its context. This sample was taken from a study of blood T cell repertoires in COVID-19. Study background: Samples representing acute and convalescent COVID-19 were sourced from the United States, Italy and Spain.

The ends lost 6 bases at V and 1 base at J; junction bases unmatched: 3. The CDR3 covers 14 residues. From germline, CDR1 is SQVTM and CDR2 ANQGSEA. Per the study methods: Reference gene primers were amplified, and this amplification served to estimate nucleated cell counts. Assay used: immunoSEQ multiplex PCR; TCRdb lists only in-frame clones, some missing. D and trimming were read from the DNA, whereas the V and J calls and clone size are those reported in that table. This table has some 39,000 clones, more than 80% appearing once. This chain connects TRBV29-1 to TRBJ2-2, with 9 bases that match TRBD2. The source of this sequence is a man between 60 and 70 years old with acute or convalescent COVID-19. Sequencing was done on a sample of peripheral blood. The CDR3 nucleotides are TGCAGCGTACGTAGCGGGGGGAACACCGGGGAGCTGTTTTTT. As protein: CSVRSGGNTGELFF.